This TCR beta chain was recorded in a study of control samples from healthy donors and cancer patients. The repertoire was sequenced with immunoSEQ multiplex PCR; TCRdb's copy has only in-frame clones and lacks some. The top ten hold more than 3.5% of the sample, which has about 90,000 clones, about nine tenths seen once. CDR3 length equals 16 residues. V lost 0 bases and J 7 bases, leaving 16 bases between the germline ends. CDR1 MNHNY and CDR2 SVGAGI come from the germline V gene (reference sequence). The chain joins TRBV6-6 to TRBJ2-1, with D perhaps matching TRBD1 or TRBD2 (5 bases each). Sequencing used blood. This TCR derives from a young woman in good health. The CDR3 DNA follows: TGTGCCAGCAGTTACTCAACCGGGCCTGGGACGAATGAGCAGTTCTTC. This encodes CASSYSTGPGTNEQFF.